This TCR beta chain was recovered during a study of sequential checkpoint blockade in melanoma. The wider study: Maintenance nivolumab came after either treatment sequence. TCRβ was sequenced from DNA of about 96 pretreatment tumors.

This clone ranks as medium-sized. Regarding treatment: randomized to nivolumab then ipilimumab (arm A) or the reverse (arm B). No patient had prior DNA-damaging chemotherapy. The V and J ends lost 5 bases and 0 bases, in that order; junction bases with no gene match: 7. The germline gives CDR1 SGHNT, CDR2 YENEEA. CDR3 length equals 16 residues. Assay used: immunoSEQ multiplex PCR; TCRdb lists only in-frame clones, some missing. Of roughly 4,700 clones in the sample, around 25% were seen once. Sample: tumor tissue (inferred from file names), taken from a patient given nivolumab and ipilimumab in sequence. The source of this sequence is a human donor with melanoma. This sequence joins TRBV11-3 and TRBJ2-5; the match to TRBD2 covers 9 bases. The CDR3 bases are TGTGCCAGCAGCCCCCGGGCTAGCGGGAACCAAGAGACCCAGTACTTC. Translation gives CASSPRASGNQETQYF. The full variable domain, its missing parts supplied by reference TRBV11-3 and TRBJ2-5, is EAGVVQSPRYKIIEKKQPVAFWCNPISGHNTLYWYLQNLGQGPELLIRYENEEAVDDSQLPKDRFSAERLKGVDSTLKIQPAELGDSAVYLCASSPRASGNQETQYFGPGTRLLVL.